The source of this T cell receptor (beta chain) is a study of T cells in Graves' hyperthyroidism and ophthalmopathy. Between the trimmed V and J ends, which lost 1 base and 5 bases, there was a span of 8 bases. Germline values: CDR1 KGHDR, CDR2 SFDVKD. This CDR3 contains 14 residues. Amplification yielded TCR beta CDR3 regions, with RNA transcripts as the source. The study used the HTBI primer set for a first-round RT-PCR of the TCR CDR3. TCRdb ran MiXCR on the multiplex PCR reads and lists one entry per CDR3 protein. The data show around 620,000 distinct CDR3 sequences, around 16% seen once. Findings of the study overall: The majority of expanded thyroid clonotypes above 0.001 also appeared in blood.

This clonotype was picked up a small number of times. Its antigen is currently unknown. The sequence derives from a woman younger than 45 with Graves' hyperthyroidism. The rearrangement uses TRBV24-1 and TRBJ1-5, with TRBD1 as a possible D gene (5 bases). The sequenced sample was blood. In nucleotides, the CDR3 is TGTGCCACCAGTGATTTCGGGGACGATCAGCCCCAGCATTTT. This gives the protein CATSDFGDDQPQHF.